The T cell receptor (beta chain) under discussion was sequenced for a study of CD8+CD57+ T cells in acquired aplastic anemia. In the case of this clonotype: Its cognate antigen is unknown.

Whole-study results and caveats: In common between the patients and the controls were nearly 30 CD8+ CDR3 sequences.

The authors sequenced patients whose flow cytometry had shown CD8+CD57+ cell expansion. The length of the CDR3 is 15 residues. Trimming cost V 6 bases and J 4 bases, with 15 bases left between them. TCR beta VDJ and CDR3 profiling used genomic DNA as template. TCRdb used MiXCR to reprocess the reads, holding one entry per CDR3 protein. This table has 55,000 to 60,000 distinct CDR3 sequences, approximately 54% appearing once. The sequence derives from a human donor with aplastic anemia. Material for sequencing was sorted CD4+, CD8+, or CD8+CD57+ T cells (not recorded which) from PBMCs. The chain is built from TRBV12-3 or TRBV12-4 and TRBJ2-2, with D possibly being TRBD1 (5 bases). The CDR3 DNA reads TGTGCCAGCAGCGTAATGGCAGACAGCACCGGGGAGCTGTTTTTT. It codes for CASSVMADSTGELFF.